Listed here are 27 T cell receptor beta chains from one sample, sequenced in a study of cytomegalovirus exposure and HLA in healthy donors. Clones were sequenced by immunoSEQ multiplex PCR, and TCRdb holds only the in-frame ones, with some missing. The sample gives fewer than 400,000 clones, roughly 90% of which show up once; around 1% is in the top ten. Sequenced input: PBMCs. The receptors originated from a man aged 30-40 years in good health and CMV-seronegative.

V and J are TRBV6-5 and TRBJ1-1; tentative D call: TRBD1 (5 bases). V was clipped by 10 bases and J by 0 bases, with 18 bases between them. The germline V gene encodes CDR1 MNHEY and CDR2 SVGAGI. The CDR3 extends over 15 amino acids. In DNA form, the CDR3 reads TGTGCCACCAGGAGTCACAGGACCCTGAACACTGAAGCTTTCTTT. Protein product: CATRSHRTLNTEAFF.

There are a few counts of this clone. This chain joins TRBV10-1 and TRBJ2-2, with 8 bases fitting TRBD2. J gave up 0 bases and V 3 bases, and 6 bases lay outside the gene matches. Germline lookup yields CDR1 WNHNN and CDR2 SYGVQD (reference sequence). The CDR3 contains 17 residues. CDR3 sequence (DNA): TGCGCCAGCAGTGATCTGGCGGGGGGTACGAACACCGGGGAGCTGTTTTTT. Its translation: CASSDLAGGTNTGELFF.

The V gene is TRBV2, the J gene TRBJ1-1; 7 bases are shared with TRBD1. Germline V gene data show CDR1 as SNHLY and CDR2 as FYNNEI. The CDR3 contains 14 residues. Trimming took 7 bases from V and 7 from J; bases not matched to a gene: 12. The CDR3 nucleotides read TGTGCCAGCATCAGACAGACAGGGCCGGATGAAGCTTTCTTT. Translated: CASIRQTGPDEAFF. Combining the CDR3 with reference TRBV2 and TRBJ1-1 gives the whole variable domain EPEVTQTPSHQVTQMGQEVILRCVPISNHLYFYWYRQILGQKVEFLVSFYNNEISEKSEIFDDQFSVERPDGSNFTLKIRSTKLEDSAMYFCASIRQTGPDEAFFGQGTRLTVV.

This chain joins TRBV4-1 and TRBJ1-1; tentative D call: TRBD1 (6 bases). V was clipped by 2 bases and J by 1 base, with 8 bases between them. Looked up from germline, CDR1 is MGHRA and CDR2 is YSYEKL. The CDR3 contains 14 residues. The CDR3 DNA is TGCGCCAGCAGCCAACCGACAGGGAACACTGAAGCTTTCTTT. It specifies CASSQPTGNTEAFF.

The CDR3 reads CASSGIVRERNQPQHF. For the CDR3, the DNA is TGTGCCAGCAGTGGGATAGTCCGGGAGCGAAATCAGCCCCAGCATTTT. The chain links TRBV6-1 to TRBJ1-5; no clear D. Germline CDR1 MNHNS, CDR2 SASEGT. V was clipped by 4 bases and J by 4 bases, with 17 bases between them. The CDR3 contains 16 residues.

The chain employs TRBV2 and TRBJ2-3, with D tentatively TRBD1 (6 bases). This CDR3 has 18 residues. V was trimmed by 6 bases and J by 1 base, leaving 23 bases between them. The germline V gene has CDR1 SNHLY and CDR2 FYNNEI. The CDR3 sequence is CASRRDIGLEGGTDTQYF. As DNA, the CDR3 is TGTGCCAGCAGACGGGACATAGGGCTCGAGGGCGGCACAGATACGCAGTATTTT. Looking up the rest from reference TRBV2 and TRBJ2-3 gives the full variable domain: EPEVTQTPSHQVTQMGQEVILRCVPISNHLYFYWYRQILGQKVEFLVSFYNNEISEKSEIFDDQFSVERPDGSNFTLKIRSTKLEDSAMYFCASRRDIGLEGGTDTQYFGPGTRLTVL.

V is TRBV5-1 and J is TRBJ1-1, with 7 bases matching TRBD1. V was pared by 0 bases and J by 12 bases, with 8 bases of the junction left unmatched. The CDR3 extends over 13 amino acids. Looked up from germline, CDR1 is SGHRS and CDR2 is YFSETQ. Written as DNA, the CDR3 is TGCGCCAGCAGCTTGGAAGGAACAGGGGAACCTTTCTTT. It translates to CASSLEGTGEPFF.

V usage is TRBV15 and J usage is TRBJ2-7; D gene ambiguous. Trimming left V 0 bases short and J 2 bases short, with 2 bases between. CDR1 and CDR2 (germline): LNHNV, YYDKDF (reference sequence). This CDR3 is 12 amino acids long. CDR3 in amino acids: CATSRDTYEQYF. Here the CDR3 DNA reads TGTGCCACCAGCAGAGATACCTACGAGCAGTACTTC.

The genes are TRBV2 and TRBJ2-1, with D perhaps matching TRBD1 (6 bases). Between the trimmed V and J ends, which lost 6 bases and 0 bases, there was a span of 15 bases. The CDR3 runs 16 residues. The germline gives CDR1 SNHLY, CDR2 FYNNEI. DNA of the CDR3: TGTGCCAGCAGACTTGGGACATCGAGCTCCTACAATGAGCAGTTCTTC. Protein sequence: CASRLGTSSSYNEQFF.

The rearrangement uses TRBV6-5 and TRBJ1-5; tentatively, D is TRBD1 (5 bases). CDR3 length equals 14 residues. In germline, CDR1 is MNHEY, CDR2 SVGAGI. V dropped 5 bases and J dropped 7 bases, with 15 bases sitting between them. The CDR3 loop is CASSPNQGEQPQHF. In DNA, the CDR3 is TGTGCCAGCAGTCCTAATCAGGGTGAACAGCCCCAGCATTTT.

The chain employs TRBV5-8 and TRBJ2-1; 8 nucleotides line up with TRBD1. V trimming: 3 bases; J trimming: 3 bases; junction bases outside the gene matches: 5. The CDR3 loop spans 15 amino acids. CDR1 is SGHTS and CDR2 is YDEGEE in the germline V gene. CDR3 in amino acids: CASSSLGTGYNEQFF. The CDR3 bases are TGTGCCAGCAGCTCACTCGGGACAGGCTACAATGAGCAGTTCTTC.

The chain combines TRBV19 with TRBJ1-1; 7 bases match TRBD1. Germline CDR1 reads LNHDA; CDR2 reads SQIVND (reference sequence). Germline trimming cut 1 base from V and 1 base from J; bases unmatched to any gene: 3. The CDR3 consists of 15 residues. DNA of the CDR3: TGTGCCAGTAGTATAGTTTACAGGGGGAACACTGAAGCTTTCTTT. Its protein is CASSIVYRGNTEAFF. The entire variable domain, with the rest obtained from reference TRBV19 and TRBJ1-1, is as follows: DGGITQSPKYLFRKEGQNVTLSCEQNLNHDAMYWYRQDPGQGLRLIYYSQIVNDFQKGDIAEGYSVSREKKESFPLTVTSAQKNPTAFYLCASSIVYRGNTEAFFGQGTRLTVV.

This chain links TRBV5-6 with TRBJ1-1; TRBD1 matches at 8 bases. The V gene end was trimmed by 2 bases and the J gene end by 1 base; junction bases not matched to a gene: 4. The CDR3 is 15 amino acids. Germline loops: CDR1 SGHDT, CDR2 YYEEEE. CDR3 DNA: TGTGCCAGCAGCTTAACCAGGGGGCCGAACACTGAAGCTTTCTTT. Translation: CASSLTRGPNTEAFF. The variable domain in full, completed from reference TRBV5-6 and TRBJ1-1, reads DAGVTQSPTHLIKTRGQQVTLRCSPKSGHDTVSWYQQALGQGPQFIFQYYEEEERQRGNFPDRFSGHQFPNYSSELNVNALLLGDSALYLCASSLTRGPNTEAFFGQGTRLTVV.

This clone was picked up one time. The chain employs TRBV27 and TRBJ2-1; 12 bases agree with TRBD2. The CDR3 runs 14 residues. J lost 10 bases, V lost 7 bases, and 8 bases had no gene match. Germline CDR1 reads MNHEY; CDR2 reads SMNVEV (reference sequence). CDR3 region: CASTRTSGASEQFF. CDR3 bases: TGTGCCAGCACCAGGACTAGCGGGGCCTCCGAGCAGTTCTTC.

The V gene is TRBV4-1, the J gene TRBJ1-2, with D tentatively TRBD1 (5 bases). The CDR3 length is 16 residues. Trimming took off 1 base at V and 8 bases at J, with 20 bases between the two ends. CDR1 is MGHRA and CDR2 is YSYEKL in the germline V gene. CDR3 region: CASSQGSGGETLGYTF. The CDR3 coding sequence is TGCGCCAGCAGCCAAGGGTCTGGGGGGGAGACTTTAGGCTACACCTTC.

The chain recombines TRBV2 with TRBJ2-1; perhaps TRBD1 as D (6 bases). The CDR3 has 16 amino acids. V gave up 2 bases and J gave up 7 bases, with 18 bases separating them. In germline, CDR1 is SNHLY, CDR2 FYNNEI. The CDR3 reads CASSERGGWGRNEQFF. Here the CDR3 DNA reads TGTGCCAGCAGTGAACGAGGAGGTTGGGGGCGGAATGAGCAGTTCTTC.

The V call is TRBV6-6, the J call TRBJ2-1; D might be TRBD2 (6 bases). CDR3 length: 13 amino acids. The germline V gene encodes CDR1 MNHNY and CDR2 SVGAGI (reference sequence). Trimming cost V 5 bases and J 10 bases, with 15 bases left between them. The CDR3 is CASSRSLAGEQFF. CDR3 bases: TGTGCCAGCAGTCGATCTCTCGCGGGGGAGCAGTTCTTC.

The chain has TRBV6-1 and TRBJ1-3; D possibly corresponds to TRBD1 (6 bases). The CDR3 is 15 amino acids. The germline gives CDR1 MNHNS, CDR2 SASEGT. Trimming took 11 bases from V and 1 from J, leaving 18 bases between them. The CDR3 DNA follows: TGTGCCGGACCTTTGGACAGCCTTTCTGGAAACACCATATATTTT. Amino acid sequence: CAGPLDSLSGNTIYF.

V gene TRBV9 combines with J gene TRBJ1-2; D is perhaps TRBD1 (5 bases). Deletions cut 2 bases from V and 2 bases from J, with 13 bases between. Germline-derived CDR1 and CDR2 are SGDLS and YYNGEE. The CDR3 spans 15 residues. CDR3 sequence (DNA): TGTGCCAGCAGCGTCGACAGTACACCAAACTATGGCTACACCTTC. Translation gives CASSVDSTPNYGYTF.

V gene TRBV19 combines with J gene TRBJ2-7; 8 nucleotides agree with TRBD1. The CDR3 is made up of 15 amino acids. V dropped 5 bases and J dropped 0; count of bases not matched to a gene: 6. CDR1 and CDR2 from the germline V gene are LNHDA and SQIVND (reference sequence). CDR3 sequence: CASSSRQGLSYEQYF. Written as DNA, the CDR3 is TGTGCCAGTAGTTCCCGACAGGGGCTCTCCTACGAGCAGTACTTC.

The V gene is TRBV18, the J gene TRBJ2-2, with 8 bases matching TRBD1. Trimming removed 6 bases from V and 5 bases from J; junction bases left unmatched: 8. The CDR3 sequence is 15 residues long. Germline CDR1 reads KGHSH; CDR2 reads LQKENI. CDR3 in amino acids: CASSPQGADTGELFF. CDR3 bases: TGTGCCAGCTCGCCCCAGGGGGCTGATACCGGGGAGCTGTTTTTT.

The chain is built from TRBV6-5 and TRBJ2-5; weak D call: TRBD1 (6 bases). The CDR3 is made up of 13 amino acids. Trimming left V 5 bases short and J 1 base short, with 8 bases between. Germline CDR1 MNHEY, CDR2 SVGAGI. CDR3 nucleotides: TGTGCCAGCAGTCCGACAGGCCAAGAGACCCAGTACTTC. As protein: CASSPTGQETQYF.

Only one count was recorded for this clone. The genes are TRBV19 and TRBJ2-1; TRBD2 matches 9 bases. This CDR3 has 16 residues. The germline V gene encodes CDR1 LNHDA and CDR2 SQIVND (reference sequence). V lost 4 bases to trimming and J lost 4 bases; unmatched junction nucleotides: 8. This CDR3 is CASSSGRATGYNEQFF. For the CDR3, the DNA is TGTGCCAGTAGTAGCGGGAGGGCAACAGGGTACAATGAGCAGTTCTTC.

The CDR3, as DNA: TGCGCCAGCAGCGCCGGTGGAGCGAACACCGGGGAGCTGTTTTTT. Translated, it gives CASSAGGANTGELFF. The chain has TRBV4-1 and TRBJ2-2, with unresolved D. Between the trimmed V and J ends, which lost 5 bases and 0 bases, there was a span of 10 bases. Germline loops: CDR1 MGHRA, CDR2 YSYEKL. The CDR3 runs 15 residues.

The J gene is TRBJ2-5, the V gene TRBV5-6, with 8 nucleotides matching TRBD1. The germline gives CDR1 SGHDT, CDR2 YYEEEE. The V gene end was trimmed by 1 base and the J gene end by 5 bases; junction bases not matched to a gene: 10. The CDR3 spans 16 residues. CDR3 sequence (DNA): TGTGCCAGCAGCTTGTCGAGAAGGACAGGGCTGGAGACCCAGTACTTC. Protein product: CASSLSRRTGLETQYF.

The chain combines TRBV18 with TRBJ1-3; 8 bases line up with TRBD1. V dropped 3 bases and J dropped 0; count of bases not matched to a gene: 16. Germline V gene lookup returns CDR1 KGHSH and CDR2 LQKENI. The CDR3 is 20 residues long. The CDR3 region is CASSPSRDRSSLISGNTIYF. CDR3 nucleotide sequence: TGTGCCAGCTCACCTTCCCGGGACAGGTCCTCCCTTATCTCTGGAAACACCATATATTTT.

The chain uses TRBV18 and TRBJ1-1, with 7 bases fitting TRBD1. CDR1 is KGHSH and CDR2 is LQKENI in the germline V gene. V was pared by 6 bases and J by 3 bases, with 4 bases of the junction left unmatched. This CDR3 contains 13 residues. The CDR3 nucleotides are TGTGCCAGCTCTCTCAGGGGGGACACTGAAGCTTTCTTT. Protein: CASSLRGDTEAFF. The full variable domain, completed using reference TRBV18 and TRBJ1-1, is NAGVMQNPRHLVRRRGQEARLRCSPMKGHSHVYWYRQLPEEGLKFMVYLQKENIIDESGMPKERFSAEFPKEGPSILRIQQVVRGDSAAYFCASSLRGDTEAFFGQGTRLTVV.